This T cell receptor beta chain comes out of a study of shared clonotypes between healthy human individuals. In germline, CDR1 is SNHLY, CDR2 FYNNEI. V was clipped by 8 bases and J by 7 bases; unmatched bases: 10. There are 14 residues in the CDR3. Sequencing used immunoSEQ multiplex PCR; TCRdb keeps in-frame clones, though not all of them. Counted here are roughly 1 million clones, roughly 80% occurring once; the ten biggest clones make up less than 1.5%. This clone was seen ten or more times. The sequenced material came from memory CD4+ T cells sorted from blood. Stated subset: CD45RA-negative fraction. The TCR originated in a man between 18 and 35 years old in good health. The chain employs TRBV2 and TRBJ2-7, with TRBD2 matching over 11 bases. The CDR3 DNA sequence: TGTGCCAGCGGGTTGGGCCGACTAGCGGGAGAGCAGTACTTC. Amino acids: CASGLGRLAGEQYF.